This T cell receptor beta chain was recovered during a study of Ad26.COV2.S vaccination and SARS-CoV-2 variants. Profiling relied on immunoSEQ multiplex PCR, and the TCRdb table lists in-frame clones only, not all of them. The profile shows just over 350,000 clones, more than 75% of them singletons. V lost 5 bases and J lost 6; bases outside the gene matches: 12. CDR3 length: 16 residues. CDR1 and CDR2 from the germline V gene are SGHVS and FNYEAQ. Sample treatment: 15 to 20 received Ad26.COV2.S at low or high dose, single or two shots; 5 received placebo; per-sample allocation not given. Samples were taken on day 63 after the first vaccine or placebo injection.

This rearrangement joins TRBV7-6 to TRBJ2-3, with 9 bases matching TRBD1. This clonotype was obtained from a person between 18 and 65 years old who received the Ad26.COV2.S COVID-19 vaccine or a placebo. The sample consisted of peripheral blood, taken in a trial of Ad26.COV2.S vaccine versus placebo. The CDR3 coding sequence is TGTGCCAGCAGCAGTCTTTTGGGACAGGGAGCGGATACGCAGTATTTT. Amino acids: CASSSLLGQGADTQYF. Complete variable domain (other parts from reference TRBV7-6 and TRBJ2-3): GAGVSQSPRYKVTKRGQDVALRCDPISGHVSLYWYRQALGQGPEFLTYFNYEAQQDKSGLPNDRFSAERPEGSISTLTIQRTEQRDSAMYRCASSSLLGQGADTQYFGPGTRLTVL.